This TCR beta chain was obtained from a study of cytomegalovirus exposure and HLA in healthy donors. Study-wide results and limits: More clonal expansion characterized HLA-associated TCR beta chains than equally common others in a later analysis.

In regard to this clone: Its antigen is undetermined.

The PCR employed 60 Vbeta primers together with 13 Jbeta primers. Profiling relied on immunoSEQ multiplex PCR, and the TCRdb table lists in-frame clones only, not all of them. The top ten clones hold around 2.4% of a sample with around 190,000 clones, roughly 80% of them seen once. The sequence derives from a man aged 60 to 69 in good health and CMV-seronegative. The sample was PBMCs.

As DNA, the CDR3 is TGCGCCAGCAGCTTGGAAGGAGCGGGAGTTTCAGAGACCCAGTACTTC. It codes for CASSLEGAGVSETQYF. This chain links TRBV5-1 with TRBJ2-5, with 8 nucleotides matching TRBD2. This CDR3 contains 16 residues. The V segment lost 0 bases and the J segment 4 bases; nucleotides outside the gene matches: 8. From germline, CDR1 is SGHRS and CDR2 YFSETQ. The whole variable domain, filled in from reference TRBV5-1 and TRBJ2-5, reads KAGVTQTPRYLIKTRGQQVTLSCSPISGHRSVSWYQQTPGQGLQFLFEYFSETQRNKGNFPGRFSGRQFSNSRSEMNVSTLELGDSALYLCASSLEGAGVSETQYFGPGTRLLVL.